The 7 T cell receptor beta chains below all came from one sample that was sequenced in a study of blood T cell repertoires in COVID-19 (TCRdb year 2020). Library construction relied on the immunoSEQ multiplex PCR assay. The table was pulled from immuneACCESS by TCRdb, which kept in-frame rearrangements only. Such tables lose some clones; where checked, under half of the loss comes from unresolved V genes, and the rest has no known cause. This sample gives about 300,000 clones in total; roughly 88% of them show up just once. The ten largest account for around 1.7% of the sample. The sequenced material came from peripheral blood. The receptors shown here come from a woman between 50 and 59 years old with acute or convalescent COVID-19.

The chain recombines TRBV5-1 with TRBJ2-7; 12 bases match TRBD1. V lost 4 bases to trimming and J lost 2 bases; unmatched junction nucleotides: 10. This CDR3 has 17 residues. CDR1 SGHRS and CDR2 YFSETQ come from the germline V gene. CDR3 residues: CASSPPQGQGATYEQYF. The CDR3 bases are TGCGCCAGCAGCCCTCCCCAGGGACAGGGGGCGACCTACGAGCAGTACTTC.

This rearrangement joins TRBV30 to TRBJ1-2; D is undetermined. This CDR3 has 13 amino acids. The V and J ends lost 0 bases and 5 bases respectively, with 10 bases between them. In germline, CDR1 is GTSNPN, CDR2 SVGIG (reference sequence). CDR3 amino acids: CAWSVLSYYGYTF. CDR3 DNA: TGTGCCTGGAGTGTGTTATCCTATTATGGCTACACCTTC.

The chain is built from TRBV4-1 and TRBJ1-5; TRBD1 agrees at 9 bases. Germline CDR1 is MGHRA and CDR2 is YSYEKL. V gave up 8 bases and J gave up 7 bases; unmatched junction bases: 9. The CDR3 has 14 amino acids. CDR3 bases: TGCGCCAGCTCTACTCCGGACAGGGGACAGCCCCAGCATTTT. Translated, it gives CASSTPDRGQPQHF.

The chain has TRBV28 and TRBJ2-7, with D tentatively TRBD1 (6 bases). The CDR3 has 13 residues. V was clipped by 2 bases and J by 3 bases, with 8 bases between them. Germline CDR1 is MDHEN and CDR2 is SYDVKM. CDR3 protein: CASSLNRVYEQYF. The DNA for the CDR3 is TGTGCCAGCAGTTTAAACAGGGTCTACGAGCAGTACTTC.

V is TRBV27 and J is TRBJ1-5; D might be TRBD1 (6 bases). This CDR3 has 14 residues. Germline-derived CDR1 and CDR2 are MNHEY and SMNVEV (reference sequence). The V end was cut by 7 bases, the J end by 0 bases, with 10 bases between. In DNA form, the CDR3 reads TGTGCCAGCACTGACAGGTTTAGCAATCAGCCCCAGCATTTT. It yields the protein CASTDRFSNQPQHF.

This clone was counted only a few times. The gene calls are TRBV6-1 and TRBJ2-3; a weak D match, TRBD1 (5 bases). Germline assignment: CDR1 MNHNS and CDR2 SASEGT. The ends were cut back, 1 base at V and 3 bases at J, with 11 bases in the middle. The CDR3 loop spans 15 amino acids. In DNA, the CDR3 is TGTGCCAGCAGTGAAGTTCGGCAGGGAACAGATACGCAGTATTTT. This translates into CASSEVRQGTDTQYF.

CDR3 residues: CASSLVGTGVNEQFF. The CDR3 coding sequence is TGTGCCAGCAGCTTAGTAGGGACAGGCGTTAATGAGCAGTTCTTC. The V call is TRBV7-9, the J call TRBJ2-1; TRBD1 matches 8 bases. The CDR3 extends over 15 amino acids. Germline V gives CDR1 SEHNR, CDR2 FQNEAQ (reference sequence). V trimming: 1 base; J trimming: 7 bases; junction bases outside the gene matches: 6.